Listed below are T cell receptor beta chains from one sample, sequenced in a study of blood T cell repertoires in COVID-19. Here immunoSEQ multiplex PCR was the method, and the copy in TCRdb shows in-frame clones only, minus some. The sample has over 250,000 clones, about 89% seen once. Sequencing input: peripheral blood. These receptors were obtained from a woman in her 30s with COVID-19, enrolled during active disease. The CDR3 runs from the conserved cysteine through the conserved F or W. The D gene is left open where the match is weak. The size field is filled for only some rows; it gives once, few, many or a size class.

>TRBD2|TRBJ2-1|.|TRBV10-1
TGCGCCAGCAGTGAAAGCGGGAGGAGGAATGAGCAGTTCTTC
CASSESGRRNEQFF
>.|TRBJ2-1|.|TRBV7-3
TGTGCCAGCAGCTCTACTGCGACAGCCTACAATGAGCAGTTCTTC
CASSSTATAYNEQFF
>TRBD1|TRBJ1-2|once|TRBV5-4
TGTGCCAGCAGCTCACCGGGACAGGGGGATTCAGGCTACACCTTC
CASSSPGQGDSGYTF
>.|TRBJ2-7|.|TRBV27
TGTGCCAGCAGTTTTACAGGGTCCTACTATTCCTACGAGCAGTACTTC
CASSFTGSYYSYEQYF
>TRBD1|TRBJ2-2|.|TRBV7-8
TGTGCCAGCAGCTTACGGGACAGGGGGCCCCAAAACACCGGGGAGCTGTTTTTT
CASSLRDRGPQNTGELFF
>.|TRBJ1-4|.|TRBV2
TGTGCCAGCAGCTATACCGGGACCGGGGGGGAAAAACTGTTTTTT
CASSYTGTGGEKLFF
>.|TRBJ1-1|.|TRBV7-9
TGTGCCAGCAGCTTAGAGGGAGCGAACACTGAAGCTTTCTTT
CASSLEGANTEAFF
>TRBD1|TRBJ1-1|.|TRBV11-2
TGTGCCAGCAGCCGCACCAGCAGGGGGCCCATGAACACTGAAGCTTTCTTT
CASSRTSRGPMNTEAFF
>TRBD1|TRBJ1-2|.|TRBV6-5
TGTGCCAGCAGTTACTCGACAGGGCGGTATGGCTACACCTTC
CASSYSTGRYGYTF
>.|TRBJ2-2|.|TRBV25-1
TGTGCCAGCAGTGGTTCAGGTACTCCCGGGGAGCTGTTTTTT
CASSGSGTPGELFF
>.|TRBJ2-7|.|TRBV19
TGTGCCAGCAGTCCCCCAAAGAACAAGGACTGTATCGACGAGCAGTACTTC
CASSPPKNKDCIDEQYF
>TRBD1|TRBJ1-1|.|TRBV6-6
TGTGCCAGCAAACCGGGACAGAGTAACACTGAAGCTTTCTTT
CASKPGQSNTEAFF
>TRBD1|TRBJ2-7|.|TRBV4-1
TGCGCCAGCAGTCCGGGACAGGTCCTCTACGAGCAGTACTTC
CASSPGQVLYEQYF
>TRBD1|TRBJ2-7|.|TRBV5-1
TGCGCCAGCAGCTTGGCGGCAGGGGGCGTCACGGGGAGCTCCTACGAGCAGTACTTC
CASSLAAGGVTGSSYEQYF
>TRBD1|TRBJ1-2|.|TRBV29-1
TGCAGCGTGGACCTGCCGGGACAGGGTAACTATGGCTACACCTTC
CSVDLPGQGNYGYTF
>.|TRBJ2-2|.|TRBV7-2
TGTGCCAGCAGCTTAGACGCGGCACCGGGCGGGGAGCTGTTTTTT
CASSLDAAPGGELFF
>.|TRBJ2-2|.|TRBV9
TGTGCCAGCAGCGCCTCGGAGGGCCCGAGGACCGGGGAGCTGTTTTTT
CASSASEGPRTGELFF